Given below is one TCR beta chain in context. Its antigen is not identified. The table came from immunoSEQ multiplex PCR; TCRdb's copy has only in-frame clones and leaves some out. This sample yields tens of thousands of clones, of which 65% to 85% are seen a single time; around 21% belongs to the top ten. The data originate from a study of vaccination effects on CD4 cells after COVID-19. ViraFEST used viral peptide pools to expand antigen-specific CD4+ T cells before sequencing. Subsequent to approximately 9 days of culture, CD4+ T cells were isolated. The person had PCR-confirmed SARS-CoV-2 infection between March and December 2020. Every well housed two million PBMC, which grew in culture alongside around 9.9 IU/ml IL-2 and about 10 ug/ml peptides. IL-2 medium supplanted half the medium on days 3 and 7. The V and J ends lost 1 base and 0 bases respectively, with 4 bases between them. Germline V gene data show CDR1 as MNHEY and CDR2 as SMNVEV (reference sequence). The CDR3 has 15 residues.

General observations from the study: A shortage of convalescent patients and an absence of early post-infection timepoints characterized the study.

The sequence came from a human donor who had a prior SARS-CoV-2 infection. The V call is TRBV27, the J call TRBJ2-6; D is unclear. The sample in question was CD4+ T cells from PBMCs cultured with HCoV-NL63 spike peptides, obtained before COVID-19 vaccination. For the CDR3, the DNA is TGTGCCAGCAGTTTATTGGGCTCTGGGGCCAACGTCCTGACTTTC. The encoded protein is CASSLLGSGANVLTF. Complete variable domain (other parts from reference TRBV27 and TRBJ2-6): EAQVTQNPRYLITVTGKKLTVTCSQNMNHEYMSWYRQDPGLGLRQIYYSMNVEVTDKGDVPEGYKVSRKEKRNFPLILESPSPNQTSLYFCASSLLGSGANVLTFGAGSRLTVL.